Only a few counts were recorded for the clone carrying this T cell receptor (beta chain). This sample is drawn from a study of blood T cell repertoires in COVID-19. About the study: Researchers got acute and convalescent COVID-19 samples from the United States, Italy and Spain.

CDR1 and CDR2 from the germline V gene are ENHRY and SYGVKD. The CDR3 is made up of 16 amino acids. Trimming shortened V by 0 bases and J by 9 bases, and 15 bases separated the two germline ends. In the source study's methods: Estimated nucleated cell counts came from reference gene primer amplification. Sequencing used immunoSEQ multiplex PCR; TCRdb keeps in-frame clones, though not all of them. That table supplies the V and J calls and clone size; D and trimming were determined from the DNA. The sample holds 150,000 or so clones, about 90% seen once. Source material: peripheral blood. The TCR originated in a man aged 50 or older with acute or convalescent COVID-19. V and J are TRBV10-3 and TRBJ1-6; a possible D gene is TRBD1 (6 bases). CDR3 sequence reads: CAISESPGQGPSPLHF. CDR3 DNA: TGTGCCATCAGTGAGTCGCCCGGGCAGGGGCCTTCACCCCTCCACTTT.